This is a list of T cell receptor beta chains from one sample in a study of blood T cell repertoires in COVID-19. Repertoires were generated with immunoSEQ multiplex PCR, while TCRdb's copy carries only in-frame clones and drops some. The top ten clones hold 2% to 3% of a sample with roughly 280,000 clones, 85% to 90% of them seen once. The material sequenced was PBMCs or T cells enriched from blood (not recorded which). The receptors were gathered from a woman aged 18 to 35 who had recovered from COVID-19. The CDR3 runs from the conserved cysteine through the conserved F or W. D genes are given only for firm matches. The size entry is marked missing in some rows and otherwise reads once, few, many or a size class.

many | TRBJ2-3 | TRBV2 | NA | TGTGCCAGCCGTAGCCTAGCTAGTGCAGATACGCAGTATTTT | CASRSLASADTQYF
NA | TRBJ2-7 | TRBV2 | TRBD1 | TGTGCCAGCAGTCCAATTCCGACAGGGTCCTACGAGCAGTACTTC | CASSPIPTGSYEQYF
once | TRBJ2-3 | TRBV2 | NA | TGTGCCAGCAGCAACACAGATACGCAGTATTTT | CASSNTDTQYF
NA | TRBJ2-7 | TRBV5-4 | TRBD1 | TGTGCCAGCAGCCGGGACAGTGCCTACGAGCAGTACTTC | CASSRDSAYEQYF
NA | TRBJ2-1 | TRBV9 | TRBD2 | TGTGCCAGCAGCGTCGATAAGCGGGGGGGAACCTACAATGAGCAGTTCTTC | CASSVDKRGGTYNEQFF
NA | TRBJ1-2 | TRBV19 | NA | TGTGCCAGTAGTTCCCTCGGGGGGGGCCCCAACTATGGCTACACCTTC | CASSSLGGGPNYGYTF
NA | TRBJ2-5 | TRBV10-1 | NA | TGCGCCAGCAGTGAGTCGAGGTCCGTCAGCCACCAAGAGACCCAGTACTTC | CASSESRSVSHQETQYF
NA | TRBJ1-1 | TRBV18 | TRBD1 | TGTGCCAGCTCACCGGGGCAGGGGGTTTCTACGGCGAACACTGAAGCTTTCTTT | CASSPGQGVSTANTEAFF
NA | TRBJ2-3 | TRBV18 | TRBD2 | TGTGCCAGCTCACCACAGGCTAGCGGGGAAGATACGCAGTATTTT | CASSPQASGEDTQYF
NA | TRBJ1-6 | TRBV11-2 | NA | TGTGCCAGCGGCAGAAGTAATTCACCCCTCCACTTT | CASGRSNSPLHF
NA | TRBJ1-1 | TRBV18 | TRBD1 | TGTGCCAGCTCACCCTGGGACAGCCCTGAAGCTTTCTTT | CASSPWDSPEAFF
NA | TRBJ1-5 | TRBV10-2 | NA | TGCGCCAGCAGTAAGGGGGGCAATCAGCCCCAGCATTTT | CASSKGGNQPQHF
NA | TRBJ1-2 | TRBV29-1 | NA | TGCAGCGTTGGACAGGTAGCTAACTATGGCTACACCTTC | CSVGQVANYGYTF
NA | TRBJ2-7 | TRBV12-5 | NA | TGTGCTAGTGGCCCGGGTCCAGACTACGAGCAGTACTTC | CASGPGPDYEQYF
NA | TRBJ1-2 | TRBV29-1 | NA | TGCAGCGTTGAAGAAATGGGGCTGGGCTACACCTTC | CSVEEMGLGYTF
once | TRBJ1-4 | TRBV13 | TRBD1 | TGTGCCAGCAGCTTACGAGACAGGGGGCCTAATGAAAAACTGTTTTTT | CASSLRDRGPNEKLFF
NA | TRBJ2-7 | TRBV3-1/TRBV3-2 | NA | TGTGCCAGCAGCCGAGGGCCCAGGAGCGAGCAGTACTTC | CASSRGPRSEQYF
NA | TRBJ1-1 | TRBV18 | TRBD1 | TGTGCCAGCTCACCAGGGACAGGAATGAACACTGAAGCTTTCTTT | CASSPGTGMNTEAFF
NA | TRBJ1-4 | TRBV7-9 | NA | TGTGCCAGCAGCTTAAACCAGGGAAGTGAAAAACTGTTTTTT | CASSLNQGSEKLFF
once | TRBJ2-3 | TRBV11-3 | TRBD2 | TGTGCCAGCAGCTTAGGCGGGACTAGCGGGGCAGATACGCAGTATTTT | CASSLGGTSGADTQYF
NA | TRBJ1-6 | TRBV24-1 | NA | TGTGCCACCAGTGATCCCATCCTCAGAACGACTCCTTCACCCCTCCACTTT | CATSDPILRTTPSPLHF
NA | TRBJ2-1 | TRBV10-3 | NA | TGTGCCATCAGTGAGGTTAGCGAGGGTGGCAATGAGCAGTTCTTC | CAISEVSEGGNEQFF
NA | TRBJ1-5 | TRBV2 | TRBD1 | TGTGCCAGCAGTGCTTGGACAGGATACAATCAGCCCCAGCATTTT | CASSAWTGYNQPQHF
NA | TRBJ2-2 | TRBV6-5 | NA | TGTGCCAGCAGCCGAACCTTGAGGACCGGGGAGCTGTTTTTT | CASSRTLRTGELFF
NA | TRBJ2-1 | TRBV6-1 | TRBD2 | TGTGCCAGCAGTGTAGCGGGGGGGCTCAATGAGCAGTTCTTC | CASSVAGGLNEQFF
NA | TRBJ1-6 | TRBV5-1 | TRBD1 | TGCGCCAGCAGCCAATGGACAGGGGGCGATTCACCCCTCCACTTT | CASSQWTGGDSPLHF
NA | TRBJ2-7 | TRBV7-9 | TRBD2 | TGTGCCAGCAGCGGACCGGGACTAGCGGGGTTTAGCATTACGGACGAGCAGTACTTC | CASSGPGLAGFSITDEQYF
NA | TRBJ2-3 | TRBV19 | NA | TGTGCCAGTAGTATTGCCTGGGGACAAGATACGCAGTATTTT | CASSIAWGQDTQYF
NA | TRBJ2-5 | TRBV5-5 | NA | TGTGCCAGCAGCCCTTGGGGGGGGGCGCAAGAGACCCAGTACTTC | CASSPWGGAQETQYF
NA | TRBJ1-2 | TRBV7-9 | NA | TGTGCCAGCAGCTTAGCCCGGGACACACACTATGGCTACACCTTC | CASSLARDTHYGYTF
NA | TRBJ1-1 | TRBV28 | NA | TGTGCCAGCAGTCGCGGGGGGGCAGGAAACACTGAAGCTTTCTTT | CASSRGGAGNTEAFF
NA | TRBJ2-7 | TRBV10-3 | NA | TGTGCCACCCGGCCCGTGCGGGACTCCTACGAGCAGTACTTC | CATRPVRDSYEQYF
once | TRBJ1-5 | TRBV6-2/TRBV6-3 | NA | TGTGCCAGCAGTTTAGACAGCCTGCAGGGGCCCCAGCATTTT | CASSLDSLQGPQHF
NA | TRBJ1-1 | TRBV6-5 | NA | TGTGCCACCATGAGGGGGTACACTGAAGCTTTCTTT | CATMRGYTEAFF
NA | TRBJ1-5 | TRBV10-3 | TRBD1 | TGTGCCATCAGTGCGGGGACAGGCAATCAGCCCCAGCATTTT | CAISAGTGNQPQHF
NA | TRBJ1-1 | TRBV4-1 | NA | TGCGCCAGCAGCCAAGATCAGGGCTTGAACACTGAAGCTTTCTTT | CASSQDQGLNTEAFF
NA | TRBJ1-2 | TRBV2 | TRBD1 | TGTGCCAGCAGCGCCGAGGGGGCCTATGGCTACACCTTC | CASSAEGAYGYTF
NA | TRBJ1-1 | TRBV12-5 | TRBD1 | TGTGCTAGTGGGTTGACAGGGGGAAACACTGAAGCTTTCTTT | CASGLTGGNTEAFF
NA | TRBJ1-1 | TRBV6-4 | TRBD1 | TGTGCCAGCAGTGTACAGGGGGGAGGCACTGAAGCTTTCTTT | CASSVQGGGTEAFF
NA | TRBJ2-1 | TRBV11-2 | NA | TGTGCCAGCAGCGGATCGGGAACCTACAATGAGCAGTTCTTC | CASSGSGTYNEQFF
NA | TRBJ1-3 | TRBV2 | NA | TGTGCCAGCAGGGTTGGACAGAACTCTGGAAACACCATATATTTT | CASRVGQNSGNTIYF
NA | TRBJ1-2 | TRBV19 | NA | TGTGCCAGTAGTAAGCCTAGACAGTGGTATGGCTACACCTTC | CASSKPRQWYGYTF
NA | TRBJ2-5 | TRBV5-6 | TRBD1 | TGTGCCAGCAGCCTAGCGTTCCAGGGGGCGCTCGGAGAGACCCAGTACTTC | CASSLAFQGALGETQYF
NA | TRBJ2-7 | TRBV11-2 | TRBD1 | TGTGCCAGCAGCTTGGCGGGACAGGTTGTCTACGAGCAGTACTTC | CASSLAGQVVYEQYF
NA | TRBJ1-6 | TRBV7-2 | NA | TGTGCCAGCAGCTTAGAACTCTCCTATAATTCACCCCTCCACTTT | CASSLELSYNSPLHF
NA | TRBJ1-1 | TRBV11-2 | NA | TGTGCCAGCAGCCCCGACAGCATGAACACTGAAGCTTTCTTT | CASSPDSMNTEAFF
few | TRBJ1-4 | TRBV6-6 | TRBD1 | TGTGCCAGCAGCGATACAGGGGGTTTGAGGGAAAAACTGTTTTTT | CASSDTGGLREKLFF
NA | TRBJ2-3 | TRBV7-2 | TRBD2 | TGTGCCAGCAGCTTAAAAAGCGGGGGGGGAGATACGCAGTATTTT | CASSLKSGGGDTQYF
NA | TRBJ1-1 | TRBV14 | NA | TGTGCCAGCAGCCAAGATCATCGGTTTGTGAACACTGAAGCTTTCTTT | CASSQDHRFVNTEAFF
NA | TRBJ2-5 | TRBV5-6 | TRBD1 | TGTGCCAGCAGCTTGGGGACAGGGCTATGGGGAGAGACCCAGTACTTC | CASSLGTGLWGETQYF
NA | TRBJ2-7 | TRBV4-2 | NA | TGTGCCAGCAGCCAAAGCCAGGGGTCTACCTACGAGCAGTACTTC | CASSQSQGSTYEQYF
NA | TRBJ1-3 | TRBV6-6 | NA | TGTGCCAGCAGTTGGGACTCCTCTGGAAACACCATATATTTT | CASSWDSSGNTIYF
NA | TRBJ2-5 | TRBV27 | TRBD1 | TGTGCCAGCAGTCTCTATCCACAGGGGAATAAAGAGACCCAGTACTTC | CASSLYPQGNKETQYF
NA | TRBJ2-1 | TRBV18 | TRBD1 | TGTGCCAGCTCACCAGGACAGGGCAATGAGCAGTTCTTC | CASSPGQGNEQFF
NA | TRBJ2-7 | TRBV6-4 | TRBD2 | TGTGCCAGTAAGCCATCCCTAGCGGGAAGATCCTACGAGCAGTACTTC | CASKPSLAGRSYEQYF